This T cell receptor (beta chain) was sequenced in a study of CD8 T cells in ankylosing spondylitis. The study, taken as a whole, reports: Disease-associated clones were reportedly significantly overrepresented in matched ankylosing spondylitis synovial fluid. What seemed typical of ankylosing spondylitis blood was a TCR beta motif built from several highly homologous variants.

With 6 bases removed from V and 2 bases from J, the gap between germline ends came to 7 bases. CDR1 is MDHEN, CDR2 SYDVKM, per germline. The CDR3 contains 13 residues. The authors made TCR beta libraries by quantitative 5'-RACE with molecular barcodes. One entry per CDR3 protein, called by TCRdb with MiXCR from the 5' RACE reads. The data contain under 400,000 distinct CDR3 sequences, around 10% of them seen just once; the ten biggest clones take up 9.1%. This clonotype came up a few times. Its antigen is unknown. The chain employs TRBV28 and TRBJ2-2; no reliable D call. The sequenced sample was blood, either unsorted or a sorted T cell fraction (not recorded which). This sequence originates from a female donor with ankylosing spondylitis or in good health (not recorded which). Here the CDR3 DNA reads TGTGCCAGCAGAAGTATAAACACCGGGGAGCTGTTTTTT. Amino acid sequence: CASRSINTGELFF.